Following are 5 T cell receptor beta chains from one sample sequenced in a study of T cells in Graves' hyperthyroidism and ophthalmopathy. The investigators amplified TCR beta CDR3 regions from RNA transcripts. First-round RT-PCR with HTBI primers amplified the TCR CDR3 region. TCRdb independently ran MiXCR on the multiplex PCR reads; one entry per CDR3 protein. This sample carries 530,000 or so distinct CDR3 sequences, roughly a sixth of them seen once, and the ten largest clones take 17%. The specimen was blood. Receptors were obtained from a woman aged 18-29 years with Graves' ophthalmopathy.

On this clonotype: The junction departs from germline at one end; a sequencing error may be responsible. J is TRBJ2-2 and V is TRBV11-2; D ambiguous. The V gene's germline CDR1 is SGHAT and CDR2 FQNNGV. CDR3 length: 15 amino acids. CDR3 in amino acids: CTSSPAFHGTGELFF. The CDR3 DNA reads TGTACCAGCAGCCCCGCCTTCCATGGCACCGGGGAGCTGTTTTTT.

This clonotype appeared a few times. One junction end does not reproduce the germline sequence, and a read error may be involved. Written as DNA, the CDR3 is TGTGCCAGCATTCGGGACAGAGCTAACTATGGCTACAACTTC. Its translation is CASIRDRANYGYNF. V usage is TRBV6-2 or TRBV6-3 and J usage is TRBJ1-2, with TRBD1 matching over 7 bases. Germline CDR1 reads MNHEY; CDR2 reads SVGEGT. The CDR3 consists of 14 residues.

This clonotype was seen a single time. CDR3 protein: CASSPLGGGLAGGIDTQYF. In nucleotides, the CDR3 is TGTGCCAGCAGCCCCCTCGGGGGTGGACTAGCGGGGGGTATAGATACGCAGTATTTT. The gene calls are TRBV7-3 and TRBJ2-3; 14 bases are a match to TRBD2. The V segment lost 5 bases and the J segment 5 bases; nucleotides outside the gene matches: 15. CDR3 length: 19 residues. Germline V gene data show CDR1 as SGHTA and CDR2 as FQGTGA. The variable domain in full, with the rest retrieved from reference TRBV7-3 and TRBJ2-3, is GAGVSQTPSNKVTEKGKYVELRCDPISGHTALYWYRQSLGQGPEFLIYFQGTGAADDSGLPNDRFFAVRPEGSVSTLKIQRTERGDSAVYLCASSPLGGGLAGGIDTQYFGPGTRLTVL.

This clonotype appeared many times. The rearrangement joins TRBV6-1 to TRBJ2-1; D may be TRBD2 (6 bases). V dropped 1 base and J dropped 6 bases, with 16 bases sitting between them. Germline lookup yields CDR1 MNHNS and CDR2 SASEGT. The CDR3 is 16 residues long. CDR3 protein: CASSEVEGITGNEQFF. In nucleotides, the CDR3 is TGTGCCAGCAGTGAAGTGGAGGGCATTACGGGCAATGAGCAGTTCTTC.

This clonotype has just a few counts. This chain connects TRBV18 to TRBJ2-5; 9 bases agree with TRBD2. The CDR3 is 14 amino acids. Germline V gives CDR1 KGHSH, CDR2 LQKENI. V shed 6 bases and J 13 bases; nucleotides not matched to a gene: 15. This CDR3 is CASSPDGSGSVAYF. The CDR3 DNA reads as TGTGCCAGCTCCCCAGACGGTAGCGGGAGTGTGGCGTACTTC.